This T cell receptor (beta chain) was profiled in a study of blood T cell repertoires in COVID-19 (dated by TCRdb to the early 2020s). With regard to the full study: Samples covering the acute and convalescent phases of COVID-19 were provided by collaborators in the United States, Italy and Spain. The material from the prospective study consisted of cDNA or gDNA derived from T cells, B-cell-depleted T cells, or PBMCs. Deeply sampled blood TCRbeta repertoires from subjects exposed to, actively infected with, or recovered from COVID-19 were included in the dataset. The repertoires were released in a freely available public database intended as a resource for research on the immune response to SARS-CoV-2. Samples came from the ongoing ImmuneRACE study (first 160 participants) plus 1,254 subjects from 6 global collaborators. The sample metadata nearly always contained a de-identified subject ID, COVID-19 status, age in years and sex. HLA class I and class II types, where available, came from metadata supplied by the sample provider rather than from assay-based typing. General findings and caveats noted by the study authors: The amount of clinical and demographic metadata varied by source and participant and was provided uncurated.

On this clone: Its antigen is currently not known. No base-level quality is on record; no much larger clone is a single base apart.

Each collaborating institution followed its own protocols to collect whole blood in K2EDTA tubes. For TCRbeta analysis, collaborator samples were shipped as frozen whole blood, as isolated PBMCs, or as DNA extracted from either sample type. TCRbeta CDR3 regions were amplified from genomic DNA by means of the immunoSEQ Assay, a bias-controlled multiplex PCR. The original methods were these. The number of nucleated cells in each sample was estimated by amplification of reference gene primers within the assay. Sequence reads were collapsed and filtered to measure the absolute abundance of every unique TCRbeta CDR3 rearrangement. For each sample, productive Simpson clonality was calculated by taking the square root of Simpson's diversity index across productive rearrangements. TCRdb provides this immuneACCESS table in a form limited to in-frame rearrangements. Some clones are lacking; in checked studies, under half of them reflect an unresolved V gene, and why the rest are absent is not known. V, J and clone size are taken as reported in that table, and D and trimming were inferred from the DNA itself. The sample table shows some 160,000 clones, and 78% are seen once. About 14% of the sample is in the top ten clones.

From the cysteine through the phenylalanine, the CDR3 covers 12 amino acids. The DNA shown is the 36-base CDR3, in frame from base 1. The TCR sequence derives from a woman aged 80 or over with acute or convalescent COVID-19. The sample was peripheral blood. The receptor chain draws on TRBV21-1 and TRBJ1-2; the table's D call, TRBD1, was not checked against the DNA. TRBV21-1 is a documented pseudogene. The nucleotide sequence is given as TGTGCCAGCAGCGGCAGGGGCCATGGCTACACCTTC. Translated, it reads CASSGRGHGYTF.